Below, 29 T cell receptor beta chains from the same sample are listed, as sequenced in a study of cytomegalovirus exposure and HLA in healthy donors. In the PCR, 60 Vbeta and 13 Jbeta primers were used. The repertoire was sequenced with immunoSEQ multiplex PCR; TCRdb's copy has only in-frame clones and lacks some. This sample has roughly 110,000 clones, with about 85% found just once. Sequencing was performed on PBMCs. The receptor source for this set is a man aged 25 to 40 in good health and CMV-seronegative.

The chain combines TRBV6-6 with TRBJ1-3; D is possibly TRBD1 (5 bases). Trimming took 5 bases from V and 4 from J, leaving 12 bases between them. Germline-derived CDR1 and CDR2 are MNHNY and SVGAGI (reference sequence). The CDR3 length is 14 residues. The CDR3 coding sequence is TGTGCCAGCAGTGGAAGGGGTGGAGGAAACACCATATATTTT. Residues: CASSGRGGGNTIYF.

The chain employs TRBV30 and TRBJ2-7; 12 bases agree with TRBD1. CDR3 length equals 14 residues. V dropped 1 base and J dropped 7; count of bases not matched to a gene: 5. Germline-derived CDR1 and CDR2 are GTSNPN and SVGIG (reference sequence). In DNA, the CDR3 is TGTGCCTGGAGTGGGGACAGGGGGCAATGGGAGCAGTACTTC. This sequence encodes CAWSGDRGQWEQYF.

This rearrangement joins TRBV6-5 to TRBJ2-5; D is perhaps TRBD2 (5 bases). The CDR3 covers 15 residues. V dropped 0 bases and J dropped 4 bases, with 12 bases sitting between them. Germline lookup yields CDR1 MNHEY and CDR2 SVGAGI. The DNA of the CDR3 is TGTGCCAGCAGTTACTCGACCGGGGTCCCAGAGACCCAGTACTTC. It encodes CASSYSTGVPETQYF.

The gene calls are TRBV4-1 and TRBJ2-5; the match to TRBD1 covers 8 bases. With 1 base clipped from V and 5 bases from J, the junction kept 3 bases outside the gene matches. The V gene's germline CDR1 is MGHRA and CDR2 YSYEKL. This CDR3 has 14 residues. CDR3 in amino acids: CASSQAGGPETQYF. Written as DNA, the CDR3 is TGCGCCAGCAGCCAAGCAGGGGGCCCGGAGACCCAGTACTTC.

This chain uses TRBV5-4 with TRBJ2-1; possibly TRBD1 for D (5 bases). The germline gives CDR1 SGHNT, CDR2 YYREEE (reference sequence). The V gene lost 2 bases and the J gene lost 7 bases, with 7 bases spanning the gap. The CDR3 runs to 12 residues. The CDR3 here is CASSFYRNEQFF. The CDR3, as DNA: TGTGCCAGCAGCTTCTACAGGAATGAGCAGTTCTTC.

The rearrangement joins TRBV15 to TRBJ2-3, with D uncertain. The CDR3 length is 14 residues. Per germline, CDR1 LNHNV and CDR2 YYDKDF (reference sequence). Trimming pared 0 bases from V and 6 bases from J, leaving 10 bases between. CDR3 region: CATSRETGWDTQYF. The CDR3 DNA reads TGTGCCACCAGCAGAGAAACCGGGTGGGATACGCAGTATTTT.

This clone came up once. The V call is TRBV10-3, the J call TRBJ1-1; D not certain. Per the germline V gene, CDR1 is ENHRY and CDR2 is SYGVKD. The V end was cut by 8 bases, the J end by 1 base, with 14 bases between. The CDR3 extends over 14 amino acids. CDR3 DNA: TGTGCCATCTGCTGTAGCTTGGGGAACACTGAAGCTTTCTTT. This codes for CAICCSLGNTEAFF.

V and J are TRBV15 and TRBJ1-1; possibly TRBD1 for D (6 bases). V dropped 9 bases and J dropped 3 bases, with 14 bases sitting between them. The CDR3 sequence is 13 residues long. Germline lookup yields CDR1 LNHNV and CDR2 YYDKDF (reference sequence). CDR3 bases: TGTGCCACGGGGGCAGGGTCGGACACTGAAGCTTTCTTT. Protein product: CATGAGSDTEAFF.

This clone has more than one count but fewer than ten. V is TRBV7-8 and J is TRBJ2-1, with a weak D call TRBD1 (6 bases). V was trimmed by 6 bases and J by 6 bases, leaving 18 bases between them. Germline V gives CDR1 SGHVS, CDR2 FQNEAQ. This CDR3 comprises 15 residues. The CDR3 DNA reads as TGTGCCAGCAGTCGAGCTCTCCCAGGGGTCAATGAGCAGTTCTTC. It specifies CASSRALPGVNEQFF.

The V gene is TRBV11-2, the J gene TRBJ1-4; D possibly corresponds to TRBD1 (6 bases). The germline V and J ends were trimmed by 4 bases and 0 bases, with 12 bases remaining between them. From germline, CDR1 is SGHAT and CDR2 FQNNGV. The CDR3 runs to 16 residues. This CDR3 reads CASSSIRGATNEKLFF. The CDR3 coding sequence is TGTGCCAGCAGCTCGATCAGGGGAGCAACTAATGAAAAACTGTTTTTT.

V is TRBV5-1 and J is TRBJ1-2; D unclear. The V and J ends lost 0 bases and 2 bases respectively, with 5 bases between them. The CDR3 loop spans 13 amino acids. Germline V gene sequence: CDR1 SGHRS, CDR2 YFSETQ. In DNA form, the CDR3 reads TGCGCCAGCAGCTTGGCTGTAAACTATGGCTACACCTTC. Encoded protein: CASSLAVNYGYTF.

The V gene is TRBV13, the J gene TRBJ2-5; no firm D call. From germline, CDR1 is PRHDT and CDR2 FYEKMQ (reference sequence). This CDR3 is built from 13 residues. The V end was cut by 5 bases, the J end by 7 bases, with 14 bases between. The CDR3 DNA sequence: TGTGCCAGCAGCCCCGAGCGTGATCGGACCCAGTACTTC. Its protein is CASSPERDRTQYF.

The J gene is TRBJ1-2, the V gene TRBV2; 7 positions match TRBD1. The CDR3 has 15 residues. The V segment lost 7 bases and the J segment 4 bases; nucleotides outside the gene matches: 12. Germline V gene sequence: CDR1 SNHLY, CDR2 FYNNEI. The CDR3 loop is CASTSNRQGAYGYTF. CDR3 bases: TGTGCCAGCACCTCGAACAGACAGGGAGCCTATGGCTACACCTTC.

The chain combines TRBV6-1 with TRBJ2-2; a weak D match, TRBD1 (6 bases). Germline CDR1 and CDR2: MNHNS and SASEGT. This CDR3 region has 16 residues. Trimming left V 2 bases short and J 2 bases short, with 12 bases between. CDR3 loop: CASSELPGQNTGELFF. The CDR3 DNA follows: TGTGCCAGCAGTGAACTGCCGGGACAAAACACCGGGGAGCTGTTTTTT.

The chain uses TRBV7-9 and TRBJ2-7, with a weak D call TRBD2 (6 bases). CDR3 length: 13 residues. CDR1 is SEHNR and CDR2 is FQNEAQ in the germline V gene (reference sequence). The V end lost 5 bases, the J end lost 4 bases, and 12 bases lay between the germline ends. This CDR3 is CASSRDGGYEQYF. As DNA, the CDR3 is TGTGCCAGCAGCCGGGACGGGGGATACGAGCAGTACTTC.

The chain has TRBV6-5 and TRBJ1-4; TRBD1 matches 7 bases. This CDR3 contains 12 residues. Germline loops: CDR1 MNHEY, CDR2 SVGAGI. The trim removed 6 bases at V and 8 bases at J, leaving 3 bases unmatched. The CDR3 DNA reads as TGTGCCAGCAGGACAGGGAAGGAAAAACTGTTTTTT. Its protein is CASRTGKEKLFF.

The chain employs TRBV11-2 and TRBJ2-7; D is possibly TRBD2 (5 bases). The germline gives CDR1 SGHAT, CDR2 FQNNGV. Trimming shortened V by 5 bases and J by 0 bases, and 14 bases separated the two germline ends. The CDR3 length is 15 residues. CDR3 amino acids: CASSHNPAGSYEQYF. In nucleotides, the CDR3 is TGTGCCAGCAGCCACAACCCGGCGGGCTCCTACGAGCAGTACTTC. Supplemented by reference TRBV11-2 and TRBJ2-7, the full variable domain reads EAGVAQSPRYKIIEKRQSVAFWCNPISGHATLYWYQQILGQGPKLLIQFQNNGVVDDSQLPKDRFSAERLKGVDSTLKIQPAKLEDSAVYLCASSHNPAGSYEQYFGPGTRLTVT.

The rearrangement joins TRBV9 to TRBJ1-5; perhaps TRBD1 as D (6 bases). The V end lost 7 bases, the J end lost 4 bases, and 15 bases lay between the germline ends. CDR3 length equals 14 residues. Germline CDR1 SGDLS, CDR2 YYNGEE. The CDR3 DNA follows: TGTGCCAGCGGTGGGGGGGCGCAGAATCAGCCCCAGCATTTT. Amino acids: CASGGGAQNQPQHF. Complete variable domain (other parts from reference TRBV9 and TRBJ1-5): DSGVTQTPKHLITATGQRVTLRCSPRSGDLSVYWYQQSLDQGLQFLIQYYNGEERAKGNILERFSAQQFPDLHSELNLSSLELGDSALYFCASGGGAQNQPQHFGDGTRLSIL.

J is TRBJ1-5 and V is TRBV4-1, with 7 bases aligning to TRBD1. The length of the CDR3 is 16 residues. Losses at the gene ends were 4 bases for V and 2 bases for J; bases not matched to a gene: 8. Germline V gene sequence: CDR1 MGHRA, CDR2 YSYEKL. The CDR3 region has the DNA TGCGCCAGCAGCCCCTATGAGGGGGCGGGCAATCAGCCCCAGCATTTT. Amino acids: CASSPYEGAGNQPQHF.

This chain connects TRBV9 to TRBJ2-6, with D tentatively TRBD2 (6 bases). The CDR3 has 16 amino acids. Germline V gives CDR1 SGDLS, CDR2 YYNGEE. V was trimmed by 2 bases and J by 0 bases, leaving 9 bases between them. The CDR3 loop reads CASSVTAGSGANVLTF. CDR3 nucleotide sequence: TGTGCCAGCAGCGTGACAGCGGGCTCTGGGGCCAACGTCCTGACTTTC.

V gene TRBV14 combines with J gene TRBJ1-1; 9 nucleotides line up with TRBD1. There are 15 residues in the CDR3. Losses at the gene ends were 4 bases for V and 5 bases for J; bases not matched to a gene: 8. Germline V gives CDR1 SGHDN, CDR2 FVKESK. CDR3 coding DNA: TGTGCCAGCAGCCCTAGGACAGGGGATTTTACTGAAGCTTTCTTT. Translated: CASSPRTGDFTEAFF.

The chain employs TRBV2 and TRBJ2-7, with 8 positions matching TRBD1. The CDR3 contains 13 residues. The V segment lost 10 bases and the J segment 3 bases; nucleotides outside the gene matches: 8. Looked up from germline, CDR1 is SNHLY and CDR2 is FYNNEI. The CDR3 region is CATAPGGNYEQYF. Here the CDR3 DNA reads TGTGCCACCGCGCCAGGGGGCAACTACGAGCAGTACTTC.

This clone was seen only once. The rearrangement uses TRBV13 and TRBJ1-1; D perhaps matches TRBD1 (5 bases). V was shortened by 8 bases and J by 5 bases, with 15 bases between the two germline ends. CDR3 length: 13 residues. The germline V gene has CDR1 PRHDT and CDR2 FYEKMQ (reference sequence). CDR3 sequence reads: CASSRGGVTEAFF. CDR3 nucleotides: TGTGCCAGCTCCCGGGGGGGGGTGACTGAAGCTTTCTTT.

The V call is TRBV2, the J call TRBJ2-3; the D gene is possibly TRBD2 (6 bases). The CDR3 has 16 amino acids. Trimming shortened V by 2 bases and J by 4 bases, and 16 bases separated the two germline ends. The germline gives CDR1 SNHLY, CDR2 FYNNEI. The CDR3 loop is CASSERRGGVADTQYF. The CDR3 region has the DNA TGTGCCAGCAGTGAAAGGAGGGGAGGAGTAGCAGATACGCAGTATTTT.

This clone was observed a handful of times. The chain couples TRBV9 to TRBJ2-3, with 8 bases aligning to TRBD2. This CDR3 region has 14 residues. The ends lost 3 bases at V and 2 bases at J; junction bases unmatched: 2. Per the germline V gene, CDR1 is SGDLS and CDR2 is YYNGEE. CDR3 residues: CASSGSGTTDTQYF. The DNA of the CDR3 is TGTGCCAGCAGCGGTAGCGGGACCACAGATACGCAGTATTTT. Looking up the rest from reference TRBV9 and TRBJ2-3 gives the full variable domain: DSGVTQTPKHLITATGQRVTLRCSPRSGDLSVYWYQQSLDQGLQFLIQYYNGEERAKGNILERFSAQQFPDLHSELNLSSLELGDSALYFCASSGSGTTDTQYFGPGTRLTVL.

The chain has TRBV29-1 and TRBJ2-7; no clear D. The V end lost 2 bases, the J end lost 0 bases, and 8 bases lay between the germline ends. The germline gives CDR1 SQVTM, CDR2 ANQGSEA. The CDR3 runs to 13 residues. Here the CDR3 DNA reads TGCAGCGTTGAAAGCGCGAGCTCCTACGAGCAGTACTTC. This gives the protein CSVESASSYEQYF.

The chain is built from TRBV2 and TRBJ2-7, with 9 bases fitting TRBD1. The V gene's germline CDR1 is SNHLY and CDR2 FYNNEI. V lost 5 bases, J lost 2 bases, and 1 base stayed unmatched. There are 13 residues in the CDR3. CDR3 amino acids: CASSRDRAYEQYF. For the CDR3, the DNA is TGTGCCAGCAGTCGGGACAGGGCCTACGAGCAGTACTTC.

V usage is TRBV6-1 and J usage is TRBJ2-5, with 15 positions matching TRBD2. This CDR3 has 16 amino acids. V gave up 2 bases and J gave up 5 bases; unmatched junction bases: 3. CDR1 and CDR2 from the germline V gene are MNHNS and SASEGT. The CDR3 DNA is TGTGCCAGCAGTGAAAGGACTAGCGGGAGGGCGGAGACCCAGTACTTC. Translated: CASSERTSGRAETQYF.

The rearrangement uses TRBV13 and TRBJ2-7; D might be TRBD2 (6 bases). V was shortened by 2 bases and J by 2 bases, with 10 bases between the two germline ends. Germline V gene lookup returns CDR1 PRHDT and CDR2 FYEKMQ (reference sequence). There are 14 residues in the CDR3. The CDR3 loop reads CASSLPGGAYEQYF. In nucleotides, the CDR3 is TGTGCCAGCAGCTTACCCGGCGGGGCCTACGAGCAGTACTTC.